A single TCR beta chain is shown here with its context. These data come from a study of cytomegalovirus exposure and HLA in healthy donors. The PCR made use of 60 Vbeta and 13 Jbeta primers. Clones were sequenced by immunoSEQ multiplex PCR, and TCRdb holds only the in-frame ones, with some missing. The data contain more than 55,000 clones, about 83% of them seen just once; the ten biggest clones take up about 1.6%. Looked up from germline, CDR1 is GTSNPN and CDR2 is SVGIG (reference sequence). The CDR3 runs 14 residues. Between the trimmed V and J ends, which lost 0 bases and 4 bases, there was a span of 12 bases.

This chain uses TRBV30 with TRBJ1-2; D is ambiguous. Sequenced input: PBMCs. This receptor was obtained from a human donor in good health. CDR3 in DNA: TGTGCCTGGAGTGTAAGTCGCGGACTCTATGGCTACACCTTC. It is translated as CAWSVSRGLYGYTF.